The 24 T cell receptor beta chains in this list originate from one sample, sequenced in a study of blood T cell repertoires in COVID-19. The repertoire was sequenced with immunoSEQ multiplex PCR; TCRdb's copy has only in-frame clones and lacks some. The sample has 380,000 or so clones, about 87% seen once; the top ten hold under 1.5%. Sequencing input: PBMCs or T cells enriched from blood (not recorded which). All receptors derive from a man aged 30 to 39 who had recovered from COVID-19.

The chain joins TRBV7-8 to TRBJ2-7; D ambiguous. This CDR3 comprises 15 residues. Germline CDR1 and CDR2: SGHVS and FQNEAQ. V lost 1 base and J lost 2, with 12 bases in between. This CDR3 reads CASSLVAANTYEQYF. The DNA for the CDR3 is TGTGCCAGCAGCTTAGTGGCGGCAAATACCTACGAGCAGTACTTC.

The chain uses TRBV4-2 and TRBJ1-5; 7 positions match TRBD1. The CDR3 loop spans 20 amino acids. Germline loops: CDR1 LGHNA, CDR2 YNFKEQ. V lost 1 base, J lost 2 bases, and 17 bases stayed unmatched. The chain's CDR3 is CASSQVSTTGPRGGNQPQHF. The CDR3 region has the DNA TGTGCCAGCAGCCAAGTTTCTACGACAGGGCCTAGAGGTGGCAATCAGCCCCAGCATTTT.

The chain has TRBV4-1 and TRBJ1-5; 10 positions agree with TRBD1. With V trimmed by 4 bases and J by 6 bases, 9 bases remained unmatched. Germline values: CDR1 MGHRA, CDR2 YSYEKL. The CDR3 runs to 16 residues. The CDR3 sequence is CASSRSTGGLGQPQHF. The DNA for the CDR3 is TGCGCCAGCAGCCGATCGACAGGGGGCTTGGGTCAGCCCCAGCATTTT.

This chain links TRBV20-1 with TRBJ2-7, with D perhaps matching TRBD2 (5 bases). CDR1 and CDR2 from the germline V gene are DFQATT and SNEGSKA (reference sequence). This CDR3 contains 11 residues. V was cut by 2 bases and J by 6 bases, with 8 bases left in between. The CDR3 DNA sequence: TGCAGTGCTAGAAACGGACTCGAGCAGTACTTC. The encoded protein is CSARNGLEQYF.

The J gene is TRBJ1-5, the V gene TRBV4-3, with D unclear. The CDR3 has 16 residues. V lost 0 bases, J lost 0 bases, and 9 bases lay in between. Germline values: CDR1 LGHNA, CDR2 YSLEER. The CDR3 bases are TGCGCCAGCAGCCAAGATGCTGCGTATAGCAATCAGCCCCAGCATTTT. As protein: CASSQDAAYSNQPQHF.

About this clone itself: An end of the junction differs from the germline gene, which may be a read error. The rearrangement uses TRBV7-7 and TRBJ1-4; the match to TRBD1 covers 8 bases. The CDR3 is 14 amino acids. Per the germline V gene, CDR1 is SSHAT and CDR2 is FNYEAQ (reference sequence). The CDR3 region has the DNA TGTGCTAGCAGCCAGGGGGCGACTAATGAAAAACTGTTTTTT. Encoded protein: CASSQGATNEKLFF.

The chain couples TRBV6-4 to TRBJ1-3; 8 bases match TRBD1. V dropped 6 bases and J dropped 8; count of bases not matched to a gene: 15. The germline V gene encodes CDR1 MRHNA and CDR2 SNTAGT. The length of the CDR3 is 16 residues. The CDR3 sequence is CASSLTPDRVKDTIYF. Written as DNA, the CDR3 is TGTGCCAGCAGCCTTACTCCGGACAGGGTGAAAGACACCATATATTTT.

The chain recombines TRBV27 with TRBJ1-6; 8 positions agree with TRBD1. The CDR3 sequence is 14 residues long. Germline CDR1 and CDR2: MNHEY and SMNVEV (reference sequence). V dropped 8 bases and J dropped 5; count of bases not matched to a gene: 5. The CDR3 loop is CASRRGQDNSPLHF. Here the CDR3 DNA reads TGTGCCAGCCGAAGGGGACAGGATAATTCACCCCTCCACTTT.

V usage is TRBV3-1 (or the pseudogene TRBV3-2) and J usage is TRBJ1-5; maybe TRBD1 (5 bases). CDR3 length equals 15 residues. Trimming removed 4 bases at V and 2 bases at J, with 12 bases between. Germline assignment: CDR1 LGHDT and CDR2 YNNKEL (reference sequence). The DNA for the CDR3 is TGTGCCAGCAGCCCAAGCGGGACGGGCAATCAGCCCCAGCATTTT. Amino acids: CASSPSGTGNQPQHF.

V gene TRBV28 combines with J gene TRBJ2-7; D is perhaps TRBD1 (6 bases). Germline V CDR1 and CDR2: MDHEN, SYDVKM. The CDR3 is made up of 12 amino acids. The germline V and J ends were trimmed by 10 bases and 1 base, with 11 bases remaining between them. CDR3 bases: TGTGCCACACTGGACAGATCCTACGAGCAGTACTTC. As protein: CATLDRSYEQYF.

The chain uses TRBV7-3 and TRBJ1-6, with a possible D match to TRBD1 (5 bases). V lost 7 bases, J lost 6 bases, and 10 bases lay in between. The length of the CDR3 is 13 residues. CDR1 is SGHTA, CDR2 FQGTGA, per germline. DNA for the CDR3: TGTGCCAGCAAGGGGCAGGGTAATTCACCCCTCCACTTT. It encodes CASKGQGNSPLHF.

V usage is TRBV5-6 and J usage is TRBJ2-3; 8 nucleotides align to TRBD1. J lost 4 bases, V lost 6 bases, and 7 bases had no gene match. CDR1 and CDR2 from the germline V gene are SGHDT and YYEEEE. The CDR3 runs to 14 residues. The CDR3 DNA is TGTGCCAGCACCGTTAAGACAGGGGCAGATACGCAGTATTTT. The encoded protein is CASTVKTGADTQYF.

This chain connects TRBV3-1 (or the pseudogene TRBV3-2) to TRBJ2-5; TRBD2 might be the D (6 bases). Germline CDR1 reads LGHDT; CDR2 reads YNNKEL (reference sequence). Trimming pared 5 bases from V and 5 bases from J, leaving 12 bases between. The CDR3 covers 13 residues. The CDR3 DNA reads as TGTGCCAGCAGCGGCGGGGTGGGCGAGACCCAGTACTTC. Translated, it gives CASSGGVGETQYF.

The chain links TRBV7-9 to TRBJ2-7, with D unclear. The germline V gene has CDR1 SEHNR and CDR2 FQNEAQ (reference sequence). The CDR3 extends over 14 amino acids. Between the trimmed V and J ends, which lost 2 bases and 1 base, there was a span of 9 bases. CDR3 bases: TGTGCCAGCAGCTTATCACAGCCATCCTACGAGCAGTACTTC. Translated, it gives CASSLSQPSYEQYF.

The chain recombines TRBV7-9 with TRBJ1-6; D remains unclear. This CDR3 spans 15 amino acids. The germline CDR1 and CDR2 sequences are SEHNR and FQNEAQ (reference sequence). Between the trimmed V and J ends, which lost 2 bases and 8 bases, there was a span of 13 bases. The CDR3 here is CASSLIDSGDSPLHF. The CDR3 DNA reads TGTGCCAGCAGCTTAATAGATTCGGGTGATTCACCCCTCCACTTT.

On this clone: The sample carries other DNA sequences with the same CDR3. The V call is TRBV5-1, the J call TRBJ2-3; TRBD1 matches 7 bases. Looked up from germline, CDR1 is SGHRS and CDR2 is YFSETQ. V lost 0 bases and J lost 1; bases outside the gene matches: 2. The CDR3 loop spans 15 amino acids. As DNA, the CDR3 is TGCGCCAGCAGCTTGGGACAGGGAGGCACAGATACGCAGTATTTT. This gives the protein CASSLGQGGTDTQYF.

The chain employs TRBV7-2 and TRBJ2-1, with TRBD1 as a possible D gene (5 bases). The V gene lost 2 bases and the J gene lost 7 bases, with 6 bases spanning the gap. This CDR3 has 12 amino acids. CDR1 SGHTA and CDR2 FQGNSA come from the germline V gene. CDR3 DNA: TGTGCCAGCAGCTTACAGGGAAATGAGCAGTTCTTC. Protein sequence: CASSLQGNEQFF.

This clone came up once. The chain carries TRBV7-2 and TRBJ1-5; 7 bases fit TRBD1. CDR3 length: 15 amino acids. The V and J ends lost 6 bases and 0 bases, in that order; junction bases with no gene match: 5. Germline V gene sequence: CDR1 SGHTA, CDR2 FQGNSA. In DNA form, the CDR3 reads TGTGCCAGCAGTATGGGACAGTATAGCAATCAGCCCCAGCATTTT. It translates to CASSMGQYSNQPQHF.

The chain carries TRBV10-3 and TRBJ1-4; 7 bases fit TRBD1. Germline CDR1 ENHRY, CDR2 SYGVKD. After removal of 6 bases from V and 5 bases from J, the junction contained 0 bases not matched to a gene. CDR3 length: 12 amino acids. The CDR3 here is CAIRQGNEKLFF. Written as DNA, the CDR3 is TGTGCCATCAGACAGGGGAATGAAAAACTGTTTTTT.

The rearrangement links TRBV18 to TRBJ2-5, with D uncertain. The CDR3 length is 15 residues. In germline, CDR1 is KGHSH, CDR2 LQKENI. V lost 2 bases to trimming and J lost 2 bases, with 12 bases between them. CDR3 DNA sequence: TGTGCCAGCTCACCAATGCCGGGTATACAAGAGACCCAGTACTTC. This encodes CASSPMPGIQETQYF.

The chain carries TRBV30 and TRBJ2-7, with D hard to call. This CDR3 spans 11 amino acids. Deletions cut 6 bases from V and 5 bases from J, with 11 bases between. Germline values: CDR1 GTSNPN, CDR2 SVGIG (reference sequence). CDR3 residues: CACITVHEQYF. The DNA of the CDR3 is TGTGCCTGTATCACGGTCCACGAGCAGTACTTC.

The V gene is TRBV30, the J gene TRBJ1-4, with a tentative D call TRBD1 (5 bases). CDR3 length equals 14 residues. With 1 base removed from V and 1 base from J, the gap between germline ends came to 7 bases. Germline CDR1 is GTSNPN and CDR2 is SVGIG (reference sequence). The CDR3 is CAWSAGGTNEKLFF. DNA of the CDR3: TGTGCCTGGAGTGCCGGGGGAACTAATGAAAAACTGTTTTTT.

This CDR3 is CAITGGPFYEQYF. CDR3 DNA: TGTGCCATCACCGGGGGGCCCTTCTACGAGCAGTACTTC. The chain joins TRBV10-3 to TRBJ2-7, with TRBD2 as a possible D gene (7 bases). V lost 7 bases, J lost 3 bases, and 13 bases lay in between. The CDR3 sequence is 13 residues long. Germline lookup yields CDR1 ENHRY and CDR2 SYGVKD.

This clone was seen just once. The chain recombines TRBV4-1 with TRBJ2-1, with D possibly matching TRBD1 (5 bases). Germline values: CDR1 MGHRA, CDR2 YSYEKL. The V and J ends lost 1 base and 8 bases respectively, with 12 bases between them. The CDR3 consists of 14 residues. CDR3 in DNA: TGCGCCAGCAGCCAAGGATCAGGGTGGGATGAGCAGTTCTTC. As protein: CASSQGSGWDEQFF.